The present T cell receptor (beta chain) was sequenced within a study of shared clonotypes between healthy human individuals. Only in-frame clones appear in the TCRdb table, and some are missing; sequencing was by immunoSEQ multiplex PCR. The data contain a few million clones, approximately 94% of them singletons. V lost 5 bases, J lost 11 bases, and 9 bases lay in between. CDR3 length: 10 residues. CDR1 is MNHEY and CDR2 is SVGAGI in the germline V gene. Sequencing input: naive CD4+ T cells sorted from blood. As to subset: CD45RA+ positively selected. The rearrangement links TRBV6-5 to TRBJ1-1, with D hard to call. The sequence derives from a man in his late teens or twenties in good health. The CDR3 region is CASSERYAFF. DNA for the CDR3: TGTGCCAGCAGTGAAAGGTATGCTTTCTTT.